Presented here are 30 T cell receptor beta chains from one specimen sequenced in a study of molecular identifiers for immune sequencing clone quantification. Each CDR3 protein gets one entry after TCRdb re-called the PCR reads with MiXCR. Of approximately 320,000 distinct CDR3 sequences listed, about 23% are singletons. Sequenced sample: naive CD8+ T cells from blood, with Jurkat cell RNA spiked in. The subset is: FACS-sorted CD8+CD4-CCR7+CD45RA+ naive T cells. These receptors all come from a human donor in good health. Some libraries in this study had Jurkat cell RNA spiked in.

This clonotype has more than one count but fewer than ten. The V call is TRBV28, the J call TRBJ1-2; D is unclear. Germline V gene lookup returns CDR1 MDHEN and CDR2 SYDVKM. This CDR3 has 14 residues. V lost 1 base, J lost 4 bases, and 10 bases lay in between. The chain's CDR3 is CASSLSNEGYGYTF. For the CDR3, the DNA is TGTGCCAGCAGTTTATCCAACGAAGGCTATGGCTACACCTTC.

This clonotype was detected many times. The chain employs TRBV28 and TRBJ1-4; D ambiguous. V lost 6 bases, J lost 5 bases, and 13 bases lay in between. The CDR3 is 14 residues long. From germline, CDR1 is MDHEN and CDR2 SYDVKM. CDR3: CASSQPETNEKLFF. The DNA of the CDR3 is TGTGCCAGCAGCCAGCCGGAGACCAATGAAAAACTGTTTTTT.

This clonotype has a handful of counts. The chain couples TRBV12-3 or TRBV12-4 to TRBJ2-7, with a weak D call TRBD2 (5 bases). This CDR3 comprises 13 residues. V gave up 3 bases and J gave up 4 bases, with 10 bases separating them. CDR3: CASSFESGYEQYF. CDR3 nucleotides: TGTGCCAGCAGTTTCGAGAGCGGTTACGAGCAGTACTTC.

Of note for this clonotype: A much larger clonotype is one base distant, so this may be a read error. V gene TRBV9 combines with J gene TRBJ1-1; TRBD1 is a possible D gene (5 bases). This CDR3 comprises 15 residues. Germline CDR1 reads SGDLS; CDR2 reads YYNGEE. CDR3 sequence: CACSADWRGWTEAFF. CDR3 bases: TGTGCCTGCAGCGCCGACTGGAGGGGATGGACTGAAGCTTTCTTT.

This clonotype was recorded at least ten times. The chain combines TRBV9 with TRBJ1-1, with TRBD1 matching over 8 bases. The CDR3 consists of 15 residues. Germline CDR1 SGDLS, CDR2 YYNGEE. The junction had 8 bases not matched to a gene; V was cut back by 4 bases and J by 3 bases. The CDR3 bases are TGTGCCAGCAGCCCCGGACAGGGTTTGGACACTGAAGCTTTCTTT. This translates into CASSPGQGLDTEAFF.

This clonotype has at least ten counts. The chain combines TRBV12-3 or TRBV12-4 with TRBJ1-5; D is undetermined. V lost 1 base and J lost 4, with 8 bases in between. The CDR3 totals 14 residues. Here the CDR3 reads CASSLVGQNQPQHF. CDR3 bases: TGTGCCAGCAGTTTAGTTGGCCAGAATCAGCCCCAGCATTTT.

This clonotype was counted only a few times. The V call is TRBV20-1, the J call TRBJ1-5, with 7 nucleotides matching TRBD1. CDR1 is DFQATT and CDR2 is SNEGSKA in the germline V gene (reference sequence). Losses at the gene ends were 6 bases for V and 2 bases for J; bases not matched to a gene: 10. This CDR3 has 15 residues. The CDR3 DNA is TGCAGTGCCCGGGCAGGGGGTAACCGCAATCAGCCCCAGCATTTT. It yields the protein CSARAGGNRNQPQHF.

On this clonotype: The junction does not match germline at one end; this may be a read error. The gene calls are TRBV5-4 and TRBJ2-5; unclear D gene. This CDR3 contains 14 residues. The germline gives CDR1 SGHNT, CDR2 YYREEE (reference sequence). CDR3 DNA: TGTGCCAGCTACCATAGCCTAAACCAAGGGACCCAGTACTTC. The encoded protein is CASYHSLNQGTQYF.

The chain joins TRBV4-3 to TRBJ2-2; a possible D gene is TRBD1 (5 bases). V lost 0 bases to trimming and J lost 1 base, with 15 bases between them. Germline V gene data show CDR1 as LGHNA and CDR2 as YSLEER. CDR3 length: 18 residues. This CDR3 reads CASSQDSPRAMNTGELFF. For the CDR3, the DNA is TGCGCCAGCAGCCAAGATAGTCCCAGGGCCATGAACACCGGGGAGCTGTTTTTT.

This clonotype has at least ten counts. V and J are TRBV20-1 and TRBJ1-5; D is perhaps TRBD1 (6 bases). V lost 3 bases, J lost 3 bases, and 15 bases lay in between. The CDR3 loop spans 15 amino acids. Per germline, CDR1 DFQATT and CDR2 SNEGSKA (reference sequence). DNA for the CDR3: TGCAGTGCTAGCATTCAGGGGTTTAACAATCAGCCCCAGCATTTT. As protein: CSASIQGFNNQPQHF.

The rearrangement joins TRBV2 to TRBJ2-6, with D uncertain. This CDR3 has 15 amino acids. V was pared by 8 bases and J by 0 bases, with 11 bases between. Germline CDR1 and CDR2: SNHLY and FYNNEI. CDR3 DNA sequence: TGTGCCAGCTACCAACCAGCCTCTGGGGCCAACGTCCTGACTTTC. Translated: CASYQPASGANVLTF.

The rearrangement links TRBV9 to TRBJ2-3, with D perhaps given as TRBD1 or TRBD2 (6 bases each). Germline V gives CDR1 SGDLS, CDR2 YYNGEE. The CDR3 contains 15 residues. V dropped 0 bases and J dropped 2 bases, with 10 bases sitting between them. As DNA, the CDR3 is TGTGCCAGCAGCGTAGACGGGGGCCCCACAGATACGCAGTATTTT. Protein: CASSVDGGPTDTQYF.

With regard to this clonotype: One base away lies a much larger clone, so this may be a sequencing read error. The chain links TRBV19 to TRBJ2-3; D is possibly TRBD2 (5 bases). CDR1 is LNHDA, CDR2 SQIVND, per germline (reference sequence). The CDR3 has 14 residues. The CDR3 is CASSITASKDPQYF. CDR3 coding DNA: TGTGCCAGTAGTATAACGGCTAGCAAAGATCCGCAGTATTTT.

Concerning this clonotype itself: Given a much more abundant clone one base away, this may be a read error. This chain connects TRBV7-2 to TRBJ2-5; tentative D call: TRBD2 (6 bases). V lost 8 bases to trimming and J lost 7 bases, with 20 bases between them. CDR1 and CDR2 from the germline V gene are SGHTA and FQGNSA. There are 14 residues in the CDR3. CDR3 DNA sequence: TGTGCCAGCGGCCGGGGACTGGCCTTTGGGACCCAGTACTTC. Translated, it gives CASGRGLAFGTQYF.

With regard to this clonotype: Here the CDR3 omits its conserved ending phenylalanine or tryptophan, so a read error is the likely source. J is TRBJ2-1 and V is TRBV6-1; D is unresolved. This CDR3 is built from 13 residues. Germline V gene data show CDR1 as MNHNS and CDR2 as SASEGT. V was trimmed by 5 bases and J by 7 bases, leaving 12 bases between them. In DNA, the CDR3 is TGTGCCAGCAGTTCGTTAGGTCTGAATGAGCAGTTCCTC. Amino acid sequence: CASSSLGLNEQFL.

This clonotype turned up a few times. V gene TRBV6-2 or TRBV6-3 combines with J gene TRBJ2-7; tentatively, D is TRBD2 (6 bases). The germline V and J ends were trimmed by 2 bases and 7 bases, with 12 bases remaining between them. The V gene's germline CDR1 is MNHEY and CDR2 SVGEGT. This CDR3 has 13 amino acids. The CDR3 DNA is TGTGCCAGCAGTTACAGGCGCGGGGCGGAGCAGTACTTC. Protein sequence: CASSYRRGAEQYF.

Regarding this clonotype: Compared with germline, one end of the junction differs, possibly owing to a read error. The chain couples TRBV19 to TRBJ2-1; 11 positions match TRBD1. The CDR3 totals 12 residues. CDR1 and CDR2 (germline): LNHDA, SQIVND (reference sequence). The CDR3 here is CASTNPGQGELF. The CDR3 nucleotides are TGTGCCAGTACTAACCCGGGACAGGGGGAACTTTTC.

Details on this clonotype: At one end the junction does not follow the germline gene, possibly because of a read error. CDR3 sequence (DNA): TGTGCCAGCAGCTACCGACAGGGGGCTTATGATAGCACTGAAGCTTCCTTT. It translates to CASSYRQGAYDSTEASF. The genes are TRBV5-6 and TRBJ1-1; TRBD1 agrees at 10 bases. In germline, CDR1 is SGHDT, CDR2 YYEEEE. This CDR3 is built from 17 residues. The entire variable domain, with the rest obtained from reference TRBV5-6 and TRBJ1-1, is as follows: DAGVTQSPTHLIKTRGQQVTLRCSPKSGHDTVSWYQQALGQGPQFIFQYYEEEERQRGNFPDRFSGHQFPNYSSELNVNALLLGDSALYLCASSYRQGAYDSTEASFGQGTRLTVV.

This clonotype was seen at least ten times. This chain uses TRBV28 with TRBJ1-1; 8 nucleotides align to TRBD1. The V gene's germline CDR1 is MDHEN and CDR2 SYDVKM. This CDR3 region has 15 residues. V shed 3 bases, J shed 2 bases, and the junction held 5 bases outside the gene matches. The CDR3 is CASSFYDRGNTEAFF. In DNA form, the CDR3 reads TGTGCCAGCAGTTTCTATGACAGGGGTAACACTGAAGCTTTCTTT.

The chain couples TRBV5-4 to TRBJ2-3, with 7 bases fitting TRBD2. Germline loops: CDR1 SGHNT, CDR2 YYREEE (reference sequence). J lost 1 base, V lost 4 bases, and 12 bases had no gene match. This CDR3 is 17 amino acids long. The CDR3 loop reads CASSIPFGSGGTDTQYF. The CDR3 nucleotides are TGTGCCAGCAGCATCCCCTTTGGAAGCGGGGGCACAGATACGCAGTATTTT.

J is TRBJ1-6 and V is TRBV4-3; possible D gene TRBD1, 6 bases. Trimming shortened V by 0 bases and J by 7 bases, and 13 bases separated the two germline ends. The CDR3 sequence is 16 residues long. Germline V gene sequence: CDR1 LGHNA, CDR2 YSLEER. The CDR3 coding sequence is TGCGCCAGCAGCCAAGATTGGGGGGCTCAGAATTCACCCCTCCACTTT. It translates to CASSQDWGAQNSPLHF.

This clonotype was detected many times. This sequence joins TRBV10-3 and TRBJ2-6; D is perhaps TRBD1 or TRBD2 (6 bases each). Trimming took off 8 bases at V and 2 bases at J, with 13 bases between the two ends. The CDR3 covers 15 residues. From germline, CDR1 is ENHRY and CDR2 SYGVKD. The CDR3 loop reads CAIHPGEAGANVLTF. The DNA of the CDR3 is TGTGCCATCCACCCAGGGGAGGCTGGGGCCAACGTCCTGACTTTC.

A word on this clonotype: A much larger clonotype is one base distant, so this may be a read error. The chain joins TRBV6-2 or TRBV6-3 to TRBJ1-1; D gene uncertain. The CDR3 consists of 12 residues. Per the germline V gene, CDR1 is MNHEY and CDR2 is SVGEGT. Between the trimmed V and J ends, which lost 5 bases and 1 base, there was a span of 5 bases. CDR3 sequence reads: CASSEPNTEAFF. CDR3 bases: TGTGCCAGCAGTGAACCGAACACTGAAGCTTTCTTT.

Concerning this clonotype itself: This may be a read error, as it is one base from a much larger clone. The rearrangement uses TRBV9 and TRBJ2-3; D uncertain. Trimming took 0 bases from V and 3 from J, leaving 8 bases between them. Germline V gene lookup returns CDR1 SGDLS and CDR2 YYNGEE. The CDR3 has 14 residues. This CDR3 is CASSVAPRTDTQYF. The CDR3 nucleotides are TGTGCCAGCAGCGTAGCTCCGCGGACAGATACGCAGTATTTT. The full variable domain, in which reference TRBV9 and TRBJ2-3 provide the parts outside the CDR3, is DSGVTQTPKHLITATGQRVTLRCSPRSGDLSVYWYQQSLDQGLQFLIQYYNGEERAKGNILERFSAQQFPDLHSELNLSSLELGDSALYFCASSVAPRTDTQYFGPGTRLTVL.

As regards this clonotype: A much larger clone differs from this one at a single base, so this may be a read error. The rearrangement links TRBV20-1 to TRBJ2-7; no clear D gene. Germline CDR1 DFQATT, CDR2 SNEGSKA (reference sequence). The length of the CDR3 is 13 residues. CDR3 sequence (DNA): TGCAGTGCCGTGGGGATCTACTCCTACGAGCGGTACTTC. This translates into CSAVGIYSYERYF.

Concerning this clonotype itself: Given a much more abundant clone one base away, this may be a read error. The chain joins TRBV7-2 to TRBJ1-1, with D possibly being TRBD1 (5 bases). This CDR3 has 13 amino acids. Trimming removed 6 bases from V and 7 bases from J, with 15 bases in between. The germline V gene has CDR1 SGHTA and CDR2 FQGNSA. CDR3 sequence (DNA): TGTACCAGCAGAAGTACAGGAGGTGGTGAAGCTTTCTTT. Translation gives CTSRSTGGGEAFF.

To note about this clonotype: Given a much more abundant clone one base away, this may be a read error. The rearrangement links TRBV6-1 to TRBJ1-1; a possible D gene is TRBD1 (5 bases). Germline V gives CDR1 MNHNS, CDR2 SASEGT. The CDR3 is 20 residues long. The CDR3 DNA reads TGTGCCAGCAGGGCCGGGACGTCGAACACTGAAGCTTTCTGGAACACTGAAGCTTCCTTT. Translation gives CASRAGTSNTEAFWNTEASF.

This clonotype was observed a handful of times. The genes are TRBV19 and TRBJ2-7, with 8 bases lining up with TRBD2. The germline V gene has CDR1 LNHDA and CDR2 SQIVND (reference sequence). J lost 3 bases, V lost 3 bases, and 4 bases had no gene match. The CDR3 loop spans 14 amino acids. CDR3 residues: CASSMKLAVYEQYF. The DNA of the CDR3 is TGTGCCAGTAGTATGAAACTAGCGGTCTACGAGCAGTACTTC.

The J gene is TRBJ1-4, the V gene TRBV20-1, with 8 bases lining up with TRBD1. CDR3 length: 17 residues. Looked up from germline, CDR1 is DFQATT and CDR2 is SNEGSKA (reference sequence). Trimming cost V 0 bases and J 5 bases; bases outside gene matches: 11. In DNA form, the CDR3 reads TGCAGTGCTAGAGATCTATTTGCAGGGGGCCTAAATGAAAAACTGTTTTTT. Its protein product is CSARDLFAGGLNEKLFF.

This clonotype was picked up many times. The chain links TRBV27 to TRBJ1-1, with D maybe TRBD1 (6 bases). The ends were cut back, 0 bases at V and 2 bases at J, with 13 bases in the middle. The CDR3 runs to 16 residues. Germline V gives CDR1 MNHEY, CDR2 SMNVEV (reference sequence). The CDR3 reads CASSLSVGAANTEAFF. The CDR3 bases are TGTGCCAGCAGTTTATCGGTGGGGGCTGCAAACACTGAAGCTTTCTTT.